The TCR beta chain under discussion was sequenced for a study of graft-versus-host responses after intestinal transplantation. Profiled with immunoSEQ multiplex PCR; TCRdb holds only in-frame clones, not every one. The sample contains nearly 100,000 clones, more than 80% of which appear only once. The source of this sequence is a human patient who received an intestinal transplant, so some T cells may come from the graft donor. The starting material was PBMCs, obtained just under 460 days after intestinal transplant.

The CDR3 DNA follows: TGTGCCAGCAGCTTGGCCACGCGGGGGGCCTACAATGAGCAGTTCTTC. Its protein product is CASSLATRGAYNEQFF. V is TRBV5-6 and J is TRBJ2-1; 8 bases are shared with TRBD2. Trimming cost V 0 bases and J 2 bases; bases outside gene matches: 4. The V gene's germline CDR1 is SGHDT and CDR2 YYEEEE. This CDR3 is 16 amino acids long.